This T cell receptor (beta chain) was retrieved from a study of T cell responses to AZD1222 COVID-19 vaccine. Study conclusions and caveats: In all cases, repertoires were sampled only after the peak T cell response. Clonal diversity was possibly underestimated, and white British individuals and females predominated among donors. Spike-wide vaccine-associated CD4 TCRs dominated at 160-218 and 743-854. Reportedly, nearly half of unique spike TCRs recognized epitopes outside B.1.351/B.1.1.7 mutations.

Of note for this clone: Its specificity is unknown.

Only in-frame clones appear in the TCRdb table, and some are missing; sequencing was by immunoSEQ multiplex PCR. The sample carries around 140,000 clones, 75% to 95% recorded once. The germline V gene encodes CDR1 KGHSH and CDR2 LQKENI. The CDR3 has 13 residues. V lost 4 bases, J lost 3 bases, and 9 bases lay in between. The chain couples TRBV18 to TRBJ1-2; D gene ambiguous. Specimen: peripheral blood, collected 28 days after the second dose of the MenACWY control vaccine. This TCR derives from an adult who received the MenACWY meningococcal vaccine as a control. The CDR3 protein is CASSHRSDYGYTF. CDR3 in DNA: TGTGCCAGCTCACACCGTTCAGACTATGGCTACACCTTC.